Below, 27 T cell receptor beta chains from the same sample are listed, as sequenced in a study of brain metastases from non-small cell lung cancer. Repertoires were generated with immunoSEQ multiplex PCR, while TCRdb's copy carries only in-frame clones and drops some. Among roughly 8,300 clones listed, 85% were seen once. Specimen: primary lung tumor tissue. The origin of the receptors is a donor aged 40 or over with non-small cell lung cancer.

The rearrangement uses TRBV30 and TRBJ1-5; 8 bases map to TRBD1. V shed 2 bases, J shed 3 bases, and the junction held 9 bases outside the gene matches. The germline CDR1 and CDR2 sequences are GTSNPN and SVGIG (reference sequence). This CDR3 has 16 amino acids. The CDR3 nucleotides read TGTGCCTGGAGTTTTGGGACAGGCGGTAACAATCAGCCCCAGCATTTT. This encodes CAWSFGTGGNNQPQHF.

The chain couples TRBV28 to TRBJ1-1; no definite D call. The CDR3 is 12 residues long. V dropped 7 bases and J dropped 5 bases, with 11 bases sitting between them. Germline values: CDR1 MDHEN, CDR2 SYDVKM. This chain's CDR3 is CASTFEGTEAFF. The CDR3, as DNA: TGTGCCAGCACCTTTGAGGGTACTGAAGCTTTCTTT.

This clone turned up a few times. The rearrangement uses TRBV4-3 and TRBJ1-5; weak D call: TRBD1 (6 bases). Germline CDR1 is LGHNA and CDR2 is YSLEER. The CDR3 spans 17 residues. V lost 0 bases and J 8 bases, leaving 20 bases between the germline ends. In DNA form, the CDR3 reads TGCGCCAGCAGCCAAGATAGGGGGGGTGAGGGGTACGAGCCCCAGCATTTT. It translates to CASSQDRGGEGYEPQHF.

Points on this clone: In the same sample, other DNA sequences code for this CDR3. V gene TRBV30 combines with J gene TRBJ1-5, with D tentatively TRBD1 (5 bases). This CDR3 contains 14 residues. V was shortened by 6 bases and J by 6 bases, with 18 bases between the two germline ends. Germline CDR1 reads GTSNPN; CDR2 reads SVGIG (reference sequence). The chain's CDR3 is CACSDPGTGQPQHF. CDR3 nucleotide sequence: TGTGCCTGTTCGGACCCTGGAACAGGTCAGCCCCAGCATTTT. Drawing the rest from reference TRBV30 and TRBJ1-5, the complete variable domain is SQTIHQWPATLVQPVGSPLSLECTVEGTSNPNLYWYRQAAGRGLQLLFYSVGIGQISSEVPQNLSASRPQDRQFILSSKKLLLSDSGFYLCACSDPGTGQPQHFGDGTRLSIL.

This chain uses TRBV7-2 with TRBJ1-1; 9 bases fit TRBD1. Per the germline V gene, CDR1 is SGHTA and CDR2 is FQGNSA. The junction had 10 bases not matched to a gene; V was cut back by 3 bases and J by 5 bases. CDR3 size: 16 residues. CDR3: CASSLGTGNLGTEAFF. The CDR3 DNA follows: TGTGCCAGCAGCTTGGGGACAGGGAACTTAGGAACTGAAGCTTTCTTT.

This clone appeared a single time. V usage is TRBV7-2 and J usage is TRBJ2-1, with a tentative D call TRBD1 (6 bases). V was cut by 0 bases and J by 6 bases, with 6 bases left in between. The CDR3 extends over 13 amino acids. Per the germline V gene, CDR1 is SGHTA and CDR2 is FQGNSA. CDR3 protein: CASSLARGNEQFF. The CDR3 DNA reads TGTGCCAGCAGCTTAGCCAGGGGCAATGAGCAGTTCTTC.

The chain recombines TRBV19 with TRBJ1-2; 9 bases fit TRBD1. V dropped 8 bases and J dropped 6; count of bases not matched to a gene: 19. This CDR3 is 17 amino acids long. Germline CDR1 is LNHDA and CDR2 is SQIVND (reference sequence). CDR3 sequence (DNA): TGTGCCAGTGGACACATACTTGGGGGACAGGGACGGGATGGCTACACCTTC. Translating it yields CASGHILGGQGRDGYTF.

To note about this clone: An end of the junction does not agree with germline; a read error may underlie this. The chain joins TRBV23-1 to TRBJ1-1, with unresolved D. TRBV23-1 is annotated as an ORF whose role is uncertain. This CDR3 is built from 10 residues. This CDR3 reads CASSLFEAFF. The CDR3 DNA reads TGTGCCAGCAGCTTGTTTGAAGCTTTCTTT.

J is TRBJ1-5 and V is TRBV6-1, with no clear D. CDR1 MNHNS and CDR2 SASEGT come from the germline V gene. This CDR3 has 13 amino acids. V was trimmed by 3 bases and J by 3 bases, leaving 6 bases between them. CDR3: CASSEGINQPQHF. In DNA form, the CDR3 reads TGTGCCAGCAGTGAGGGCATCAATCAGCCCCAGCATTTT.

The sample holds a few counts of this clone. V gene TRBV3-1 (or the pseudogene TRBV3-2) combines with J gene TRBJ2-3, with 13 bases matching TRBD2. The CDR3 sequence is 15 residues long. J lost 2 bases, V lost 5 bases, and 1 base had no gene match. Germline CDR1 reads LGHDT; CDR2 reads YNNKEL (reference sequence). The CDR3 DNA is TGTGCCAGCAGCACTAGCGGGGGGGCCACAGATACGCAGTATTTT. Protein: CASSTSGGATDTQYF.

In DNA form, the CDR3 reads TGTGCCAGCACCCTAGGGGAGTGGGGCACTGAAGCTTTCTTT. Its protein product is CASTLGEWGTEAFF. The chain joins TRBV2 to TRBJ1-1; TRBD1 might be the D (5 bases). From germline, CDR1 is SNHLY and CDR2 FYNNEI. V lost 7 bases to trimming and J lost 4 bases, with 16 bases between them. This CDR3 is built from 14 residues.

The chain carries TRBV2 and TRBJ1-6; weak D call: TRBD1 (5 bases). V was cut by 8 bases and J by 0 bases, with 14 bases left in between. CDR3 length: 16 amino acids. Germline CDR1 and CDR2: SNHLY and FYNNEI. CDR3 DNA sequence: TGTGCCAGCGGCGGACATTCGAACTCCTATAATTCACCCCTCCACTTT. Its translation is CASGGHSNSYNSPLHF.

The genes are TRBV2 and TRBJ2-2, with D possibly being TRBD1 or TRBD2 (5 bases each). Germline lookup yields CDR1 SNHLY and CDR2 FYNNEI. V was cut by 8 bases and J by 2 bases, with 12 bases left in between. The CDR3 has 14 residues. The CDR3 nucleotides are TGTGCCAGCGTCGGGGCACGAAACACCGGGGAGCTGTTTTTT. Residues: CASVGARNTGELFF. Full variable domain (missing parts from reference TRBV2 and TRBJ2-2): EPEVTQTPSHQVTQMGQEVILRCVPISNHLYFYWYRQILGQKVEFLVSFYNNEISEKSEIFDDQFSVERPDGSNFTLKIRSTKLEDSAMYFCASVGARNTGELFFGEGSRLTVL.

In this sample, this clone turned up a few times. The CDR3 DNA is TGTGCCAGCAGCTATTTGGGTGGCTACACCTTC. Amino acids: CASSYLGGYTF. J is TRBJ1-2 and V is TRBV5-4; unclear D gene. V dropped 3 bases and J dropped 7 bases, with 7 bases sitting between them. Germline V lookup: CDR1 SGHNT, CDR2 YYREEE (reference sequence). The CDR3 runs 11 residues.

CDR3 nucleotide sequence: TGCGCCAGCAGTTCGGACATCAACTATGGCTACACCTTC. It translates to CASSSDINYGYTF. This sequence joins TRBV10-1 and TRBJ1-2; possibly TRBD1 for D (5 bases). The V and J ends lost 5 bases and 2 bases respectively, with 9 bases between them. The germline gives CDR1 WNHNN, CDR2 SYGVQD (reference sequence). CDR3 size: 13 residues.

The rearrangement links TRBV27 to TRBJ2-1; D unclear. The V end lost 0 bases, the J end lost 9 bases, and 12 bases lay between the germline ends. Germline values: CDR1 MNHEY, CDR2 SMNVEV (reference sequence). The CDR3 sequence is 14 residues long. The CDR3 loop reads CASSLSRSGSEQFF. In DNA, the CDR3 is TGTGCCAGCAGTTTATCCCGTTCCGGGTCTGAGCAGTTCTTC.

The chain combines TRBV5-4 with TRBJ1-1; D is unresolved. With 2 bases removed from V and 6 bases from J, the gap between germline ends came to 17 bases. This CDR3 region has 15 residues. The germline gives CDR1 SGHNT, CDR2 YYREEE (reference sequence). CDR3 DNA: TGTGCCAGCAGCTTACCCCCTTACATTTTCGCTGAAGCTTTCTTT. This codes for CASSLPPYIFAEAFF.

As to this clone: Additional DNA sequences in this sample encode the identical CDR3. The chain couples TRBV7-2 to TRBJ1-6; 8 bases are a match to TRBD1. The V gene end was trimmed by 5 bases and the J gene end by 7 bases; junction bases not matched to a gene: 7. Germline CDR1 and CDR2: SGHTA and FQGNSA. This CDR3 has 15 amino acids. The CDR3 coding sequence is TGTGCCAGCAGCCCCAGGACAGGGCTGAATTCACCCCTCCACTTT. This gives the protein CASSPRTGLNSPLHF.

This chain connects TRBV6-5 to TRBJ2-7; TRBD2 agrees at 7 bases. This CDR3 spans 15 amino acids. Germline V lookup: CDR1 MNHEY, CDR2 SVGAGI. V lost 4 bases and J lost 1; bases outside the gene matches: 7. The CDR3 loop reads CASSFGGGGSYEQYF. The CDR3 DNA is TGTGCCAGCAGTTTTGGTGGCGGGGGATCCTACGAGCAGTACTTC.

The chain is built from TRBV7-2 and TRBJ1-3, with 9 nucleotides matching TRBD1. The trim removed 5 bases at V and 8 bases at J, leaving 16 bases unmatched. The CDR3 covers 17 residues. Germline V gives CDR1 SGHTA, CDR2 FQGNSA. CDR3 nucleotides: TGTGCCAGCAGCAGAGGGGGGACAGGGTCTTTTGGGGACACCATATATTTT. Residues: CASSRGGTGSFGDTIYF.

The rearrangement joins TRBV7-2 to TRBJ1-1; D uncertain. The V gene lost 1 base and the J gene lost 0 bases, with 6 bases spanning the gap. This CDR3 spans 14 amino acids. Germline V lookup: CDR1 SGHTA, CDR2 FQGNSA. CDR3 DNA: TGTGCCAGCAGCTTAGTGGCCGTGAACACTGAAGCTTTCTTT. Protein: CASSLVAVNTEAFF.

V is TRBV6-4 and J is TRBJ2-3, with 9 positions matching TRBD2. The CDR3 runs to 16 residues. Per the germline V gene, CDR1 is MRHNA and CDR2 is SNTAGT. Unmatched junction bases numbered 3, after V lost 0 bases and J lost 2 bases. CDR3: CASSDSAGGVTDTQYF. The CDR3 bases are TGTGCCAGCAGTGACTCGGCGGGAGGGGTCACAGATACGCAGTATTTT.

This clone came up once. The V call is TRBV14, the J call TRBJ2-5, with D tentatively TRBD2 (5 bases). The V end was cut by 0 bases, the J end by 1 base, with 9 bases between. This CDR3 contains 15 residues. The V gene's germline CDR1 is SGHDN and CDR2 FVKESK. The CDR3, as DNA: TGTGCCAGCAGCCAAGATACGGACTTCCAAGAGACCCAGTACTTC. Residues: CASSQDTDFQETQYF.

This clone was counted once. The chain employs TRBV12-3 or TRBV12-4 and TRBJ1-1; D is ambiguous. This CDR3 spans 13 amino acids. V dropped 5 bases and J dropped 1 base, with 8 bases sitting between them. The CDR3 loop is CASSLFGNTEAFF. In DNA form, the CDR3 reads TGTGCCAGCAGTCTGTTTGGGAACACTGAAGCTTTCTTT.

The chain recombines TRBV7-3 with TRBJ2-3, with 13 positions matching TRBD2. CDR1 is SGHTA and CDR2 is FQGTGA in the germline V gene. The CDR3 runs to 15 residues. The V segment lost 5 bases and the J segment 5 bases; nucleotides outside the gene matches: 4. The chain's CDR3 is CASSPGLAGRDTQYF. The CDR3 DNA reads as TGTGCCAGCAGCCCGGGACTAGCGGGGCGAGATACGCAGTATTTT.

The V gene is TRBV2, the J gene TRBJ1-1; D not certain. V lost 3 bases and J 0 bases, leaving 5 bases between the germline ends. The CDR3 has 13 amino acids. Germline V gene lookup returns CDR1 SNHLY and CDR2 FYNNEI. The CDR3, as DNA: TGTGCCAGCAGTGAGCCACTGAACACTGAAGCTTTCTTT. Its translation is CASSEPLNTEAFF.

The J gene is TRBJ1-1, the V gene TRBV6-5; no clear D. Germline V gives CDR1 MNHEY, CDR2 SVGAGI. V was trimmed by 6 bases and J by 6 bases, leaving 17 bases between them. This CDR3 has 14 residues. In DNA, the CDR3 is TGTGCCAGCAGGACTATGTCGGGATCCCCTGAAGCTTTCTTT. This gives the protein CASRTMSGSPEAFF.